The 14 T cell receptor beta chains reported below all come from one sample, sequenced in a study of vaccination and CD4 T cells after COVID-19 (dated by TCRdb to the early 2020s). In light of the paper, this sample's treatment or condition label describes: 10-day PBMC culture with coronavirus spike peptide pools or control peptides (ViraFEST assay). The antigens these receptors bind are not known. The library was built by means of PCR. Sequencing was carried out with an Illumina iSeq 100. DNA from cultured CD4+ T cells was subjected to TCR sequencing with the Oncomine TCR Beta short-read assay at the Johns Hopkins FTIC core. TCRdb redid the processing of the public reads, applying fastp at Q25 and MiXCR, and retained in-frame beta chains. Rows are unified per CDR3 protein, each entry keeping the most common DNA and genes. A total of around 8,100 distinct CDR3 sequences appear in this sample, 55% to 70% of them only once. The top ten clones comprise roughly 22% of the sample.

The material sequenced was CD4+ T cells from blood, cultured in vitro. These receptor sequences come from a human donor who had recovered from COVID-19.

This chain joins TRBV7-9 and TRBJ2-5; tentatively, D is TRBD1 (7 bases). This CDR3 is built from 13 residues. Germline assignment: CDR1 SEHNR and CDR2 FQNEAQ (reference sequence). Trimming stripped 5 bases from V and 3 bases from J, with 10 bases between. The CDR3 sequence is CASSARGEETQYF. The CDR3 nucleotides read TGTGCCAGCAGCGCCAGGGGGGAAGAGACCCAGTACTTC.

This chain joins TRBV19 and TRBJ2-1; 7 bases agree with TRBD2. Unmatched junction bases numbered 10, after V lost 4 bases and J lost 7 bases. The CDR3 spans 15 residues. Germline assignment: CDR1 LNHDA and CDR2 SQIVND (reference sequence). The DNA for the CDR3 is TGTGCCAGTAGTAGCGGGAGACGCCATAGGAATGAGCAGTTCTTC. This gives the protein CASSSGRRHRNEQFF.

This chain uses TRBV10-3 with TRBJ1-2, with a tentative D call TRBD1 (6 bases). CDR1 ENHRY and CDR2 SYGVKD come from the germline V gene. Trimming removed 10 bases from V and 5 bases from J, with 14 bases in between. There are 12 residues in the CDR3. CDR3 DNA sequence: TGTGCCACTGCACAGGGAGGATATGGCTACACCTTC. It codes for CATAQGGYGYTF.

This clonotype was observed a few times. The chain links TRBV20-1 to TRBJ2-3, with no clear D. CDR1 DFQATT and CDR2 SNEGSKA come from the germline V gene (reference sequence). Trimming removed 3 bases at V and 1 base at J, with 11 bases between. The CDR3 loop spans 14 amino acids. The CDR3 coding sequence is TGCAGTGCTAGTCGGCAAGATGGCACAGATACGCAGTATTTT. Its translation is CSASRQDGTDTQYF.

This clonotype was seen only a few times. This rearrangement joins TRBV7-6 to TRBJ1-5; weak D call: TRBD1 (5 bases). Germline lookup yields CDR1 SGHVS and CDR2 FNYEAQ. This CDR3 has 15 amino acids. The germline V and J ends were trimmed by 5 bases and 6 bases, with 17 bases remaining between them. The CDR3 is CASSRDSSKGQPQHF. DNA for the CDR3: TGTGCCAGCAGCCGGGACTCCAGCAAGGGTCAGCCCCAGCATTTT. The full variable domain, completed using reference TRBV7-6 and TRBJ1-5, is GAGVSQSPRYKVTKRGQDVALRCDPISGHVSLYWYRQALGQGPEFLTYFNYEAQQDKSGLPNDRFSAERPEGSISTLTIQRTEQRDSAMYRCASSRDSSKGQPQHFGDGTRLSIL.

This chain links TRBV29-1 with TRBJ1-5; 8 bases are shared with TRBD1. Germline V gene lookup returns CDR1 SQVTM and CDR2 ANQGSEA. After removal of 1 base from V and 0 bases from J, the junction contained 8 bases not matched to a gene. This CDR3 comprises 17 residues. The CDR3 coding sequence is TGCAGCGTTGAAGCAGGACAGGGAGCGTATAGCAATCAGCCCCAGCATTTT. Translating gives CSVEAGQGAYSNQPQHF.

The V gene is TRBV27, the J gene TRBJ1-3; possibly TRBD1 for D (5 bases). The length of the CDR3 is 16 residues. V was shortened by 2 bases and J by 4 bases, with 15 bases between the two germline ends. CDR1 and CDR2 (germline): MNHEY, SMNVEV (reference sequence). CDR3 bases: TGTGCCAGCAGTTTAAGACGGGGGACCGCCGGAAACACCATATATTTT. Protein product: CASSLRRGTAGNTIYF.

J is TRBJ2-1 and V is TRBV6-5, with 11 bases fitting TRBD2. The trim removed 2 bases at V and 6 bases at J, leaving 6 bases unmatched. CDR3 size: 16 residues. Germline V gene sequence: CDR1 MNHEY, CDR2 SVGAGI. Here the CDR3 DNA reads TGTGCCAGCAGTTACCGCACTAGCGGGAGAGGCAATGAGCAGTTCTTC. Protein sequence: CASSYRTSGRGNEQFF.

The chain uses TRBV7-2 and TRBJ1-5; 8 positions agree with TRBD1. The V gene's germline CDR1 is SGHTA and CDR2 FQGNSA. This CDR3 region has 17 residues. V lost 5 bases, J lost 4 bases, and 13 bases stayed unmatched. This CDR3 reads CASSVTGATMANQPQHF. The DNA of the CDR3 is TGTGCCAGCAGCGTGACAGGGGCCACCATGGCGAATCAGCCCCAGCATTTT. The full variable domain, with the rest looked up from reference TRBV7-2 and TRBJ1-5, is GAGVSQSPSNKVTEKGKDVELRCDPISGHTALYWYRQSLGQGLEFLIYFQGNSAPDKSGLPSDRFSAERTGGSVSTLTIQRTQQEDSAVYLCASSVTGATMANQPQHFGDGTRLSIL.

This clonotype was seen only a few times. The CDR3 DNA follows: TGCAGTGCTAGACAGGGGAACACTGAAGCTTTCTTT. This sequence encodes CSARQGNTEAFF. V usage is TRBV20-1 and J usage is TRBJ1-1; D is perhaps TRBD1 (5 bases). Deletions cut 2 bases from V and 1 base from J, with 5 bases between. CDR3 length: 12 amino acids. Germline-derived CDR1 and CDR2 are DFQATT and SNEGSKA (reference sequence).

The chain has TRBV2 and TRBJ1-1, with D unresolved. The ends were cut back, 4 bases at V and 4 bases at J, with 7 bases in the middle. The CDR3 has 12 residues. The germline gives CDR1 SNHLY, CDR2 FYNNEI. CDR3 region: CASSVETTEAFF. The CDR3 DNA is TGTGCCAGCAGTGTAGAGACCACTGAAGCTTTCTTT.

CDR3 protein: CASSDPGDYGYTF. CDR3 DNA sequence: TGTGCCAGCAGTGATCCGGGGGACTATGGCTACACCTTC. J is TRBJ1-2 and V is TRBV25-1, with D perhaps TRBD1 (5 bases). The CDR3 consists of 13 residues. V lost 3 bases and J lost 3, with 8 bases in between. Germline V gene sequence: CDR1 MGHDK, CDR2 SYGVNS.

The chain joins TRBV5-1 to TRBJ2-2; unclear D gene. This CDR3 region has 15 residues. Germline V gene lookup returns CDR1 SGHRS and CDR2 YFSETQ. Deletions cut 0 bases from V and 7 bases from J, with 13 bases between. CDR3 sequence reads: CASSLASNSVGELFF. CDR3 DNA: TGCGCCAGCAGCTTGGCCTCCAATTCGGTCGGGGAGCTGTTTTTT.

The chain recombines TRBV20-1 with TRBJ2-2; 10 nucleotides match TRBD2. J was trimmed by 4 bases and V by 2 bases; bases with no gene match: 7. This CDR3 has 16 residues. Per germline, CDR1 DFQATT and CDR2 SNEGSKA (reference sequence). CDR3: CSARPSGRDITGELFF. The CDR3, as DNA: TGCAGTGCTAGACCCAGCGGGAGGGATATCACCGGGGAGCTGTTTTTT.